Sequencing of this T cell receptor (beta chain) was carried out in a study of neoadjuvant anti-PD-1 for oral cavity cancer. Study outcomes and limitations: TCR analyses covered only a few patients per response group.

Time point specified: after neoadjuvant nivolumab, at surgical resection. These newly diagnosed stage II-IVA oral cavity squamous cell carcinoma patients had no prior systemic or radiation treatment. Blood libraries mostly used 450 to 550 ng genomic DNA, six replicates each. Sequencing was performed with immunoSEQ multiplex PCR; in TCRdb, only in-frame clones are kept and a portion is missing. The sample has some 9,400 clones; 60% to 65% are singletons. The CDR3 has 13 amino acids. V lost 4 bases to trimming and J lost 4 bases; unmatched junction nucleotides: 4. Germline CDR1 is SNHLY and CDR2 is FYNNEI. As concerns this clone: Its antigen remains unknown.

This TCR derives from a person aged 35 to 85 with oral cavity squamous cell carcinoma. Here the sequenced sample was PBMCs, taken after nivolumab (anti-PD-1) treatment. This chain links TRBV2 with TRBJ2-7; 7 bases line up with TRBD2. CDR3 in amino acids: CASSAGRGYEQYF. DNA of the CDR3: TGTGCCAGCAGTGCGGGGCGGGGGTACGAGCAGTACTTC.